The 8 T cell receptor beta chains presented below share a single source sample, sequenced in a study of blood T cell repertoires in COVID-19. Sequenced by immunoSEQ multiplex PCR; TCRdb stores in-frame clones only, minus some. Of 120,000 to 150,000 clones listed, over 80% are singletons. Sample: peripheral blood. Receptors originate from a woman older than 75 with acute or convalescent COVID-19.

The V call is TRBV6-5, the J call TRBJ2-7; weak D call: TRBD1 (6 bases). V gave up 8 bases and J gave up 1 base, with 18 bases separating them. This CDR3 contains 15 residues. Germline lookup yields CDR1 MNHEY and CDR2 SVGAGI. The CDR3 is CASLAGTLESYEQYF. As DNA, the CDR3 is TGTGCCAGCTTGGCCGGGACACTTGAATCCTACGAGCAGTACTTC.

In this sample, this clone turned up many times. The CDR3 sequence is CASSQVGGSYNEQFF. The CDR3 bases are TGTGCCAGCAGCCAAGTGGGGGGCTCCTACAATGAGCAGTTCTTC. The genes are TRBV14 and TRBJ2-1; tentatively, D is TRBD2 (6 bases). CDR3 size: 15 residues. Trimming cost V 1 base and J 0 bases, with 7 bases left between them. CDR1 SGHDN and CDR2 FVKESK come from the germline V gene.

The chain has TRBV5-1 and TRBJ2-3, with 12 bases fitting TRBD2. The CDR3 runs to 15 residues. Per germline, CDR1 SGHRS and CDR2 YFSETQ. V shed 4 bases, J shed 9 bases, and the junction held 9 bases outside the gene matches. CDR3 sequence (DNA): TGCGCCAGCAGCCTGCTAGCGGGGGGGCTTGGGACGCAGTATTTT. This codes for CASSLLAGGLGTQYF.

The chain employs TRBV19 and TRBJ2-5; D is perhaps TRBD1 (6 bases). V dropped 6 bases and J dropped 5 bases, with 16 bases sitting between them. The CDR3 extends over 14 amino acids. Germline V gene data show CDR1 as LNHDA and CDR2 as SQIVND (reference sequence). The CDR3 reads CASSPQGKRETQYF. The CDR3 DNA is TGTGCCAGTAGCCCTCAGGGGAAGCGGGAGACCCAGTACTTC. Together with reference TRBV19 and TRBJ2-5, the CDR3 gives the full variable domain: DGGITQSPKYLFRKEGQNVTLSCEQNLNHDAMYWYRQDPGQGLRLIYYSQIVNDFQKGDIAEGYSVSREKKESFPLTVTSAQKNPTAFYLCASSPQGKRETQYFGPGTRLLVL.

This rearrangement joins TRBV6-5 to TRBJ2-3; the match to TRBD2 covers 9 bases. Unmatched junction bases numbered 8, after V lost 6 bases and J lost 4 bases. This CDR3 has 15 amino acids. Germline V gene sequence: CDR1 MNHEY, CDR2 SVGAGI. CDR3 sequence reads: CASRFPGLASDTQYF. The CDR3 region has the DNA TGTGCCAGCAGATTCCCGGGACTAGCATCAGATACGCAGTATTTT.

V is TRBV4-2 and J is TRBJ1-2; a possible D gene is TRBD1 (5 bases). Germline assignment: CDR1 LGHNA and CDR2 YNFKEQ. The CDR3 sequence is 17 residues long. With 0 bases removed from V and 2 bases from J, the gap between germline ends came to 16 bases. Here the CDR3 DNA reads TGTGCCAGCAGCCAAGATGGCCCAGGGTCCCTCAACTATGGCTACACCTTC. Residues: CASSQDGPGSLNYGYTF.

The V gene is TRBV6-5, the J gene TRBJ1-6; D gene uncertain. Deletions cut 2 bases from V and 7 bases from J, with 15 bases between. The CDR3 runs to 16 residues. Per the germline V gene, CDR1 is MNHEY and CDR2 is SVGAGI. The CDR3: CASSYQIYKKNSPLHF. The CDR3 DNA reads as TGTGCCAGCAGTTACCAGATTTACAAGAAGAATTCACCCCTCCACTTT.

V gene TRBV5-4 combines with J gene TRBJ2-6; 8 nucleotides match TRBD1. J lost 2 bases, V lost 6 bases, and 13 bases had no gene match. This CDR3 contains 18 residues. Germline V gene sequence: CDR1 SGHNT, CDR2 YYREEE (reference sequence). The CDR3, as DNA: TGTGCCAGCATACAGGGGGGCAGGGGTTTAACTGGGGCCAACGTCCTGACTTTC. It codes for CASIQGGRGLTGANVLTF.